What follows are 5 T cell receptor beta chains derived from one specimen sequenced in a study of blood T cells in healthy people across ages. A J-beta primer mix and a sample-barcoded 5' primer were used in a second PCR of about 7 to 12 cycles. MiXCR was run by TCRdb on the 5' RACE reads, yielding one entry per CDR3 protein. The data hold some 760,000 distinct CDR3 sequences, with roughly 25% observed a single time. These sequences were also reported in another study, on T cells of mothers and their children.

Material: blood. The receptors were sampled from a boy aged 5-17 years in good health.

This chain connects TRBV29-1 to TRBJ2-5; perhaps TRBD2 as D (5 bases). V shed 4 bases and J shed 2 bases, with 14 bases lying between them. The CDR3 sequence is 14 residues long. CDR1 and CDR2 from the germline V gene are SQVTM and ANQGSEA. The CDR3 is CSVAVGGSQETQYF. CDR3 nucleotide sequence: TGCAGCGTTGCGGTTGGCGGGTCGCAAGAGACCCAGTACTTC.

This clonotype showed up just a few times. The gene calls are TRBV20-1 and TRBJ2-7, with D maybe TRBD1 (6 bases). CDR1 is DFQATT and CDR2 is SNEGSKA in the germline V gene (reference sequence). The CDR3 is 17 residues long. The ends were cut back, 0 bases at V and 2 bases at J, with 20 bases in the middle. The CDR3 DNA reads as TGCAGTGCTAGAGATCGGGTCGGCCAGGGGTCCCCCTACGAGCAGTACTTC. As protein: CSARDRVGQGSPYEQYF.

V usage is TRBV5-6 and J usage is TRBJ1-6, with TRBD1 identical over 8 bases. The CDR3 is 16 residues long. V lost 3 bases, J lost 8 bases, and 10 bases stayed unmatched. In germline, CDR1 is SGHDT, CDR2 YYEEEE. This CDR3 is CASSSALQGAYSPLHF. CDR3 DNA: TGTGCCAGCAGCTCCGCACTTCAGGGGGCGTATTCACCCCTCCACTTT.

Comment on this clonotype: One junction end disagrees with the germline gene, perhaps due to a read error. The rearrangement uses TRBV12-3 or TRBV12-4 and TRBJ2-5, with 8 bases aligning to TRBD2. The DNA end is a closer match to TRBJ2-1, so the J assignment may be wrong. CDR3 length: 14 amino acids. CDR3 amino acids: CASSVAGGAREQFF. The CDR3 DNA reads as TGTGCCAGCAGTGTAGCCGGGGGGGCGCGTGAGCAGTTCTTC.

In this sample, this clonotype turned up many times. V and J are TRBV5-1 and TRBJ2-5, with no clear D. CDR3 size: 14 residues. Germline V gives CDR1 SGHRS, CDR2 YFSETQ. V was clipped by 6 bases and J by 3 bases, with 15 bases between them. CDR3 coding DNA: TGCGCCAGCAAGGCGGATTCTTATAAAGAGACCCAGTACTTC. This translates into CASKADSYKETQYF.